Below, 17 T cell receptor beta chains from the same sample are listed, as sequenced in a study of T-cell reconstitution after alpha-beta-depleted transplantation in children. Unique molecular identifiers were incorporated when the TCRbeta library was constructed. In TCRdb, the PCR reads were re-called with MiXCR into one record per CDR3 protein. The sample lists 800,000 to 1,000,000 distinct CDR3 sequences; about 31% were seen once. The sequencing here drew on PBMCs, mostly from graft donor cells, taken 360 days after TCRalphabeta/CD19-depleted stem cell transplant. These TCRs come from a boy in the first two years of life who had a stem cell transplant for SCID, so the T cells may come from the graft donor.

There are many counts of this clonotype. The V gene is TRBV10-3, the J gene TRBJ2-7; either TRBD1 or TRBD2 may supply D (5 bases each). This CDR3 contains 15 residues. The ends were cut back, 0 bases at V and 2 bases at J, with 11 bases in the middle. Per germline, CDR1 ENHRY and CDR2 SYGVKD. This chain's CDR3 is CAISESGTRTYEQYF. The DNA of the CDR3 is TGTGCCATCAGTGAGTCCGGGACGAGGACCTACGAGCAGTACTTC.

This clonotype was counted a few times. This rearrangement joins TRBV20-1 to TRBJ1-1; D gene ambiguous. The V and J ends lost 0 bases and 1 base respectively, with 12 bases between them. The CDR3 has 15 amino acids. Germline V gene data show CDR1 as DFQATT and CDR2 as SNEGSKA (reference sequence). CDR3 region: CSARDPFRPNTEAFF. DNA for the CDR3: TGCAGTGCTAGAGACCCCTTCAGACCGAACACTGAAGCTTTCTTT.

The J gene is TRBJ2-6, the V gene TRBV7-8, with TRBD1 matching over 8 bases. V dropped 5 bases and J dropped 0; count of bases not matched to a gene: 15. Germline values: CDR1 SGHVS, CDR2 FQNEAQ. The length of the CDR3 is 20 residues. The CDR3 coding sequence is TGTGCCAGCAGCCCGCGACGCCCAGGGACAGGCCTCTCTGGGGCCAACGTCCTGACTTTC. This gives the protein CASSPRRPGTGLSGANVLTF.

The chain carries TRBV19 and TRBJ1-1; D is uncertain. From germline, CDR1 is LNHDA and CDR2 SQIVND (reference sequence). The CDR3 spans 15 residues. Trimming shortened V by 5 bases and J by 3 bases, and 16 bases separated the two germline ends. Here the CDR3 reads CASSPTQRPHTEAFF. The CDR3 nucleotides are TGTGCCAGTAGTCCAACACAGAGACCTCACACTGAAGCTTTCTTT.

The rearrangement uses TRBV12-3 or TRBV12-4 and TRBJ1-1, with D unclear. V lost 6 bases, J lost 2 bases, and 13 bases lay in between. CDR3 size: 14 residues. The CDR3 nucleotides are TGTGCCAGCAGCCTAAATAAGGGCAACACTGAAGCTTTCTTT. It translates to CASSLNKGNTEAFF.

The chain recombines TRBV10-3 with TRBJ2-7; possibly TRBD1 for D (6 bases). V lost 6 bases and J 2 bases, leaving 14 bases between the germline ends. The CDR3 covers 14 residues. The germline V gene encodes CDR1 ENHRY and CDR2 SYGVKD. The CDR3 is CAIRDRDTTYEQYF. DNA for the CDR3: TGTGCCATCAGGGACCGGGACACAACCTACGAGCAGTACTTC.

V usage is TRBV25-1 and J usage is TRBJ2-4, with D unclear. V lost 2 bases to trimming and J lost 6 bases, with 2 bases between them. The CDR3 spans 11 residues. CDR1 and CDR2 (germline): MGHDK, SYGVNS. The CDR3 protein is CASSEGNIQYF. As DNA, the CDR3 is TGTGCCAGCAGTGAAGGAAACATTCAGTACTTC.

The genes are TRBV15 and TRBJ2-7, with D possibly being TRBD1 (5 bases). The CDR3 runs 14 residues. V lost 0 bases, J lost 2 bases, and 8 bases lay in between. Germline-derived CDR1 and CDR2 are LNHNV and YYDKDF (reference sequence). DNA of the CDR3: TGTGCCACCAGCAGAGATTCAGGGACCTACGAGCAGTACTTC. It codes for CATSRDSGTYEQYF. Full variable domain (missing parts from reference TRBV15 and TRBJ2-7): DAMVIQNPRYQVTQFGKPVTLSCSQTLNHNVMYWYQQKSSQAPKLLFHYYDKDFNNEADTPDNFQSRRPNTSFCFLDIRSPGLGDTAMYLCATSRDSGTYEQYFGPGTRLTVT.

This clonotype was seen a few times. J is TRBJ2-7 and V is TRBV27, with 8 bases lining up with TRBD1. With V trimmed by 8 bases and J by 4 bases, 16 bases remained unmatched. The CDR3 covers 16 residues. Germline CDR1 reads MNHEY; CDR2 reads SMNVEV (reference sequence). CDR3 in amino acids: CASSISGGWPRYEQYF. DNA for the CDR3: TGTGCCAGCTCCATTTCAGGGGGCTGGCCCCGTTACGAGCAGTACTTC.

In this sample, this clonotype turned up a few times. This chain uses TRBV5-1 with TRBJ2-7; no clear D gene. The V gene lost 1 base and the J gene lost 2 bases, with 16 bases spanning the gap. This CDR3 region has 16 residues. Per the germline V gene, CDR1 is SGHRS and CDR2 is YFSETQ. CDR3 DNA: TGCGCCAGCAGCTTGAGCACTGGTGCCGGAGCCTACGAGCAGTACTTC. It specifies CASSLSTGAGAYEQYF.

This chain links TRBV18 with TRBJ2-5; TRBD1 matches at 9 bases. This CDR3 comprises 16 residues. Germline assignment: CDR1 KGHSH and CDR2 LQKENI. V gave up 3 bases and J gave up 2 bases; unmatched junction bases: 7. The CDR3 loop reads CASSPRHGQGQETQYF. CDR3 coding DNA: TGTGCCAGCTCACCCAGACACGGACAGGGGCAAGAGACCCAGTACTTC.

This clonotype was seen just once. This chain connects TRBV14 to TRBJ2-5, with 8 bases that match TRBD1. Germline V gives CDR1 SGHDN, CDR2 FVKESK. V trimming: 5 bases; J trimming: 7 bases; junction bases outside the gene matches: 12. CDR3 length equals 15 residues. DNA of the CDR3: TGTGCCAGCAGCATTGTCACAGGGGGTTTCTCGACCCAGTACTTC. This translates into CASSIVTGGFSTQYF.

This clonotype showed up just a few times. V usage is TRBV4-1 and J usage is TRBJ1-2; D not resolved. The V end lost 1 base, the J end lost 13 bases, and 19 bases lay between the germline ends. The germline V gene has CDR1 MGHRA and CDR2 YSYEKL. This CDR3 contains 14 residues. In DNA, the CDR3 is TGCGCCAGCAGCCAAGTGTACTCCCCCGAGAGGAGCACCTTC. Translating gives CASSQVYSPERSTF.

The chain recombines TRBV12-3 or TRBV12-4 with TRBJ1-1, with D hard to call. V was trimmed by 3 bases and J by 3 bases, leaving 8 bases between them. This CDR3 is 13 amino acids long. This CDR3 reads CASSFGSYTEAFF. The DNA of the CDR3 is TGTGCCAGCAGTTTTGGCAGTTACACTGAAGCTTTCTTT.

The V call is TRBV12-3 or TRBV12-4, the J call TRBJ2-3, with a tentative D call TRBD2 (6 bases). Trimming pared 10 bases from V and 1 base from J, leaving 15 bases between. The CDR3 length is 14 residues. CDR3 DNA sequence: TGTGCCACCCACCGTTCTAGCGGCACAGATACGCAGTATTTT. This sequence encodes CATHRSSGTDTQYF.

This clonotype was seen a few times. The rearrangement uses TRBV9 and TRBJ2-1, with 10 bases that match TRBD1. The CDR3 totals 17 residues. Germline V lookup: CDR1 SGDLS, CDR2 YYNGEE. V shed 4 bases, J shed 8 bases, and the junction held 15 bases outside the gene matches. The CDR3 here is CASSFKAGTGALDEQFF. CDR3 nucleotide sequence: TGTGCCAGCAGCTTCAAGGCCGGGACAGGGGCGTTGGATGAGCAGTTCTTC.

The chain recombines TRBV15 with TRBJ2-1; no definite D call. CDR1 and CDR2 from the germline V gene are LNHNV and YYDKDF (reference sequence). The V end was cut by 0 bases, the J end by 2 bases, with 14 bases between. The CDR3 contains 17 residues. The CDR3 loop reads CATSRDRSIEAYNEQFF. Here the CDR3 DNA reads TGTGCCACCAGCAGAGATCGGAGCATTGAAGCCTACAATGAGCAGTTCTTC.